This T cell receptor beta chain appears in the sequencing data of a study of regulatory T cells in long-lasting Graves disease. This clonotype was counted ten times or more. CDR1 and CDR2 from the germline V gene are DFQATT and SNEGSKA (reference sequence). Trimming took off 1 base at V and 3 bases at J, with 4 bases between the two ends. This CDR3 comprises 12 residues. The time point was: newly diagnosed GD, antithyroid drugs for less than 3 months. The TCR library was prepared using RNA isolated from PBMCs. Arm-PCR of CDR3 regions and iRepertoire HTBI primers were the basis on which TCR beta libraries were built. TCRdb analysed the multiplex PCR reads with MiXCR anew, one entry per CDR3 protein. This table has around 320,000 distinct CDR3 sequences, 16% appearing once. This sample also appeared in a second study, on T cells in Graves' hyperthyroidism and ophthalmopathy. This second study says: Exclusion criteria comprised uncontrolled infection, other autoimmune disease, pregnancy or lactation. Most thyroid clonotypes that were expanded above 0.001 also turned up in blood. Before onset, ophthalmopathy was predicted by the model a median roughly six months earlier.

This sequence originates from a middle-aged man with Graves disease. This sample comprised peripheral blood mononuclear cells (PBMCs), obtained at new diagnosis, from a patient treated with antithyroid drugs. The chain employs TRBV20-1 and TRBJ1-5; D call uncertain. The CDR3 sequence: CSARGPNQPQHF. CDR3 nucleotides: TGCAGTGCTAGAGGGCCCAATCAGCCCCAGCATTTT.